The subject of this entry is one T cell receptor (beta chain). Its antigen remains unidentified. No base-level quality is on record; no much larger clone is a single base apart. According to the germline V gene, CDR1 reads SGHTA and CDR2 reads FQGNSA. Taken from cysteine to phenylalanine, the CDR3 has 14 residues. Kept here is only the CDR3 DNA, which spans 42 bases and is read in frame from base 1. Germline trimming amounts to 4 bases on V and 3 bases on J, with 3 as the count of junction bases outside the gene matches. The data were obtained in a study of T cell changes during pregnancy in multiple sclerosis (dated by TCRdb to 2018 to 2020). Some background on the complete study: The study looked at changes in the T cell repertoire across pregnancy in women with multiple sclerosis.

The protocol used for the library was the immunoSEQ multiplex PCR assay. TCRdb took over this immuneACCESS table, retaining in-frame rearrangements with V and J assigned. Such tables are incomplete; in checked studies, under half of the missing clones stem from an unresolved V gene, and the remainder is unexplained. The sample data list under 60,000 clones, and 92% of these were observed just once. The ten largest account for more than 0.35% of the sample. The specimen comprised CD4+ T cells from peripheral blood mononuclear cells, sampled in the second trimester of pregnancy. The chain links TRBV7-2 with TRBJ2-3, and 8 junctional nucleotides match TRBD2. The origin of this receptor is a female donor in good health, enrolled as a control in a pregnancy study. The DNA is as follows: TGTGCCAGCAGCTCGGTAGCGGGGACAGATACGCAGTATTTT. It specifies CASSSVAGTDTQYF.